Listed below are T cell receptor beta chains from one sample, sequenced in a study of vaccination and CD4 T cells after COVID-19. Their specific antigens are unknown. MiXCR, run by TCRdb on the PCR reads, gives a single entry per CDR3 protein. The sample contains about 25,000 distinct CDR3 sequences, roughly 71% of which appear only once. Sequencing was performed on CD4+ T cells from blood, cultured in vitro, taken after SARS-CoV-2 vaccination. All receptors derive from a human donor who received a COVID-19 vaccine. Each CDR3 is given with its conserved first and last residue.

V gene	J gene	CDR3 protein
TRBV11-2	TRBJ1-2	CASSLVGDRGYTF
TRBV6-1	TRBJ1-6	CASLPRQGLHSPLHF
TRBV15	TRBJ2-5	CATSRVNDETQYF
TRBV19	TRBJ1-5	CASTGVPSNQPQHF
TRBV21-1	TRBJ1-2	CASSKGVEGRGGYTF
TRBV10-3	TRBJ2-2	CAISQTSGSNTGELFF
TRBV6-1	TRBJ2-1	CASSQIGGNEQFF
TRBV6-5	TRBJ1-6	CASSWTTRTTSYNSPLHF
TRBV12-3/TRBV12-4	TRBJ2-5	CASSLLLAGYGETQYF
TRBV6-1	TRBJ2-2	CASSDPPGQGPVYTGELFF
TRBV20-1	TRBJ1-5	CSAGALGNQPQHF
TRBV6-5	TRBJ1-2	CASSSRTGPVYGYTF
TRBV7-3	TRBJ1-6	CASTKSGSYNSPLHF
TRBV20-1	TRBJ1-1	CSARGSGEAFF
TRBV14	TRBJ2-5	CASSSGGRVQETQYF
TRBV27	TRBJ2-2	CASSLYGGPNTGELFF
TRBV27	TRBJ1-1	CASSSLRGNTEAFF
TRBV5-1	TRBJ2-3	CASSLGQADTDTQYF
TRBV12-3/TRBV12-4	TRBJ2-6	CASSLRGTGSSGANVLTF
TRBV7-3	TRBJ2-1	CASSLTGQGVSSYNEQFF
TRBV19	TRBJ1-5	CASSPGTGHQPQHF
TRBV19	TRBJ2-3	CASSTRTNADTQYF
TRBV7-2	TRBJ2-5	CASSLAPGTSGGTQYF
TRBV2	TRBJ1-2	CASSETGTYGYTF
TRBV27	TRBJ2-3	CASSLIGQSLTDTQYF
TRBV11-1	TRBJ2-7	CASSLRDRVTSEQYF
TRBV11-3	TRBJ2-2	CASSQSSWGHTNTGELFF
TRBV7-9	TRBJ2-5	CASSTTLAQGKETQYF
TRBV20-1	TRBJ1-2	CSAPVGAGANYGYTF
TRBV6-5	TRBJ2-5	CASSYSGAEETQYF
TRBV20-1	TRBJ1-1	CSASGPGDTEAFF
TRBV20-1	TRBJ2-3	CSASDSRTDTQYF
TRBV7-9	TRBJ1-6	CASSLSDSPLHF
TRBV6-1	TRBJ2-7	CASTLRSGEQYF
TRBV20-1	TRBJ2-5	CSARDMVQETQYF
TRBV6-1	TRBJ2-7	CASSGRTGGIYEQYF
TRBV12-3/TRBV12-4	TRBJ2-7	CASSPREGGPLPLEQYF
TRBV24-1	TRBJ1-2	CATSDSDRDGYTF
TRBV7-2	TRBJ1-6	CASSVTDRGNSPLHF
TRBV20-1	TRBJ2-3	CSASPTSGGTDTQYF
TRBV2	TRBJ1-2	CASSLDTPNYGYTF
TRBV2	TRBJ2-7	CASSVLAGGIGYEQYF
TRBV5-4	TRBJ1-1	CASSLASQGGTEAFF
TRBV7-6	TRBJ1-2	CASSLDGQGVDGYTF
TRBV20-1	TRBJ2-7	CSALRQGVNEQYF
TRBV24-1	TRBJ2-5	CATSDLGDGRRETQYF
TRBV7-8	TRBJ1-2	CASSLWGENYGYTF
TRBV14	TRBJ1-3	CASSHLDRGNTIYF
TRBV2	TRBJ1-5	CASSLGGVINQPQHF